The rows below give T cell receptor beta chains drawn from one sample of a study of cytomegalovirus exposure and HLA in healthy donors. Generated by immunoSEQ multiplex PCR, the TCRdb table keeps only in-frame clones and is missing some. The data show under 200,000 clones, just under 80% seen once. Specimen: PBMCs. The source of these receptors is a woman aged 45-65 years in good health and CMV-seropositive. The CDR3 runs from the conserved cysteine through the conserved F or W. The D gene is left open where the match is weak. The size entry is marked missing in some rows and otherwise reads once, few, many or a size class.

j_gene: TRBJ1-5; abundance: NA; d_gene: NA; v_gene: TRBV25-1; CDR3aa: CASNPQGYWPWYNQPQHF; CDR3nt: TGTGCCAGCAACCCACAGGGTTATTGGCCTTGGTACAATCAGCCCCAGCATTTT
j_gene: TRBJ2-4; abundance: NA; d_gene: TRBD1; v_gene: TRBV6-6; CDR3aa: CASSLRQGAQNIQYF; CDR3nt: TGTGCCAGTAGCTTACGCCAGGGGGCGCAAAACATTCAGTACTTC
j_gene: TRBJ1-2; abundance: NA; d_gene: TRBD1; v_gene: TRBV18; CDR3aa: CASSPQGANGYTF; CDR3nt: TGTGCCAGCTCACCGCAGGGGGCGAATGGCTACACCTTC
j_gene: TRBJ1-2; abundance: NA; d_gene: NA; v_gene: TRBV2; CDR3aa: CASSESQGSNYGYTF; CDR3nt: TGTGCCAGCAGTGAGAGCCAGGGATCTAACTATGGCTACACCTTC
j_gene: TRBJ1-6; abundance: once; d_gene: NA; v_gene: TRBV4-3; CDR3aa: CASSQSFNSPLHF; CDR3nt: TGCGCCAGCAGCCAATCTTTTAATTCACCCCTCCACTTT
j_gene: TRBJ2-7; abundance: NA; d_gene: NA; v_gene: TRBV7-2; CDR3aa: CASSPRGGIPKEQYF; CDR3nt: TGTGCCAGCAGCCCCCGAGGGGGTATCCCCAAGGAGCAGTACTTC
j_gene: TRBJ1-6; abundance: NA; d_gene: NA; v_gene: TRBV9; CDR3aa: CASSVASSYNSPLHF; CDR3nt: TGTGCCAGCAGCGTAGCGAGCTCCTATAATTCACCCCTCCACTTT
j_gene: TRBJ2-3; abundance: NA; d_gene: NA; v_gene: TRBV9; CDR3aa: CASSATTDTQYF; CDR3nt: TGTGCCAGCAGCGCGACTACAGATACGCAGTATTTT
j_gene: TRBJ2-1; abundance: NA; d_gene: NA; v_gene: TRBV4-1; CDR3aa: CASSLLVYNEQFF; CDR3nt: TGCGCCAGCAGCCTGCTAGTCTACAATGAGCAGTTCTTC
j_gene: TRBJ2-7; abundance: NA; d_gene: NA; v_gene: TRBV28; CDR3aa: CASTVGAADEQYF; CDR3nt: TGTGCCAGCACCGTGGGGGCAGCGGACGAGCAGTACTTC
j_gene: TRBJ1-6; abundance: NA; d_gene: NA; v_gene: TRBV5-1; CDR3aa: CASSSPGLDNSPLHF; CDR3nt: TGCGCCAGCAGCTCTCCAGGGCTGGATAATTCACCCCTCCACTTT
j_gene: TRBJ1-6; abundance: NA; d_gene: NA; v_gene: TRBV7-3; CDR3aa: CASSPNANSPLHF; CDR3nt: TGTGCCAGCAGCCCTAACGCGAATTCACCCCTCCACTTT
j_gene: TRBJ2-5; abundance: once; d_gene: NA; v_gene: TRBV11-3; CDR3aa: CASSLSDQETQYF; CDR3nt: TGTGCCAGCAGCTTATCCGACCAAGAGACCCAGTACTTC
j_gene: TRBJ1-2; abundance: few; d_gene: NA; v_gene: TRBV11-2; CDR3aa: CASSLAGVNYGYTF; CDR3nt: TGTGCCAGCAGCTTGGCGGGGGTTAACTATGGCTACACCTTC
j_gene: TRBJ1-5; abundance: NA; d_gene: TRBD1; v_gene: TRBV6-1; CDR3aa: CASGQEGNQPQHF; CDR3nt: TGTGCCAGCGGACAGGAGGGCAATCAGCCCCAGCATTTT
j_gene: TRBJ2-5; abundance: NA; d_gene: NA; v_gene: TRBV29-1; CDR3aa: CSVGSGRRAQETQYF; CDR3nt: TGCAGCGTTGGGTCGGGTAGGAGGGCTCAAGAGACCCAGTACTTC
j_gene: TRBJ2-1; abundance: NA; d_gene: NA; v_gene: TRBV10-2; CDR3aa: CASSAGAQFF; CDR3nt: TGCGCCAGCAGCGCAGGGGCGCAGTTCTTC
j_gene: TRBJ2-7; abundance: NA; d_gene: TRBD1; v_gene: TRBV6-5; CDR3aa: CASTPPGTGHYEQYF; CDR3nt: TGTGCCAGCACCCCTCCCGGGACAGGGCACTACGAGCAGTACTTC
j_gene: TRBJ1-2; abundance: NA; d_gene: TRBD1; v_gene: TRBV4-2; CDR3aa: CASSRGQGTADGYTF; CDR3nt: TGTGCCAGCAGCCGAGGACAGGGTACCGCAGATGGCTACACCTTC
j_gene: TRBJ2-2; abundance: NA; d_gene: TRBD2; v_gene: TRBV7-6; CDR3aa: CASSLSGGQGTGELFF; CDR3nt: TGTGCCAGCAGCCTCAGCGGGGGGCAGGGCACCGGGGAGCTGTTTTTT
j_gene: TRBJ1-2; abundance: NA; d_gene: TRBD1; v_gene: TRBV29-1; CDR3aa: CSVETGVNYGYTF; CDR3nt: TGCAGCGTTGAAACAGGGGTAAACTATGGCTACACCTTC
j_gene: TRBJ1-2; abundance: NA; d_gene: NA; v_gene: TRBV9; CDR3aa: CASSVGIRAQDYGYTF; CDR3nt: TGTGCCAGCAGCGTAGGGATCAGGGCTCAAGACTATGGCTACACCTTC
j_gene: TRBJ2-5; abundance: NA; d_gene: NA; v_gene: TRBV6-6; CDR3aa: CASSYPAGQETQYF; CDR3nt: TGTGCCAGCAGTTACCCTGCAGGGCAAGAGACCCAGTACTTC
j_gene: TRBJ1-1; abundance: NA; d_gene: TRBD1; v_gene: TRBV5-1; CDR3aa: CASSFYRGERNTEAFF; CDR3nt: TGCGCCAGCAGCTTTTACAGGGGGGAGAGGAACACTGAAGCTTTCTTT
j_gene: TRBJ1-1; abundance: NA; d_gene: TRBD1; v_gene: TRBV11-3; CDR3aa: CASSPRDREDTEAFF; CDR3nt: TGTGCCAGCAGCCCCCGAGACAGGGAGGACACTGAAGCTTTCTTT
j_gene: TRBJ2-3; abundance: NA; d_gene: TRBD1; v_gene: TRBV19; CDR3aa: CASKPTQGAADTQYF; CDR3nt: TGTGCCAGTAAACCCACACAGGGGGCTGCAGATACGCAGTATTTT
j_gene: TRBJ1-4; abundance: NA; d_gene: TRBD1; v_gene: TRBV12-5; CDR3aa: CASGPRAGGNEKLFF; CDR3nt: TGTGCTAGTGGTCCCCGGGCAGGGGGGAATGAAAAACTGTTTTTT
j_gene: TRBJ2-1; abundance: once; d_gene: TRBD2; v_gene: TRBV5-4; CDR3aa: CASSPSGRAGDEQFF; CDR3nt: TGTGCCAGCAGCCCTAGCGGGAGGGCCGGAGATGAGCAGTTCTTC
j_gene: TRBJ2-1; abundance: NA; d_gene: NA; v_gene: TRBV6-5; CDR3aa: CASSYGGSSYNEQFF; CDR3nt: TGTGCCAGCAGTTACGGAGGAAGCTCCTACAATGAGCAGTTCTTC
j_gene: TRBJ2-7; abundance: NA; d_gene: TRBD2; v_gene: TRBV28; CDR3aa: CASRLSGTSYEQYF; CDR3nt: TGTGCCAGCAGGCTTAGCGGGACTTCCTACGAGCAGTACTTC
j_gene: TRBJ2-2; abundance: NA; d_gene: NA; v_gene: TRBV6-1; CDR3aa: CASSVLVAGELFF; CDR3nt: TGTGCCAGCAGTGTATTGGTAGCCGGGGAGCTGTTTTTT
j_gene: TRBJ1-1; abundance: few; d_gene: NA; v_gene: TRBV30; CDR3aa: CAWRTGENTEAFF; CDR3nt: TGTGCCTGGAGGACGGGGGAGAACACTGAAGCTTTCTTT
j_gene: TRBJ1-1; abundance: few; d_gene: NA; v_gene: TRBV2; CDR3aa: CASSLEGRGGTEAFF; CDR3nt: TGTGCCAGCAGCCTGGAGGGGAGGGGTGGGACTGAAGCTTTCTTT
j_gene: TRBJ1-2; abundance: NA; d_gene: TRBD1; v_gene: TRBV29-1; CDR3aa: CSVEDSGTGSEGYTF; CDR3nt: TGCAGCGTTGAAGATTCCGGGACAGGCTCGGAAGGCTACACCTTC
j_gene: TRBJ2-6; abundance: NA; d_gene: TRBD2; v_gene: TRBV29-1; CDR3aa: CSVGEGRGANGLTF; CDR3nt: TGCAGCGTTGGGGAGGGCCGCGGGGCCAACGGCCTGACTTTC
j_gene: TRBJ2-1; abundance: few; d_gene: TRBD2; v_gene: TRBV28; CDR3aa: CASSFGGLGGNEQFF; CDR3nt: TGTGCCAGCAGTTTCGGGGGACTAGGGGGCAATGAGCAGTTCTTC
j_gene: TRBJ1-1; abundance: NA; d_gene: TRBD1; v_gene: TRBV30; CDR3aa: CAWSVGQGSTEAFF; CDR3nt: TGTGCCTGGAGTGTAGGACAGGGCAGCACTGAAGCTTTCTTT
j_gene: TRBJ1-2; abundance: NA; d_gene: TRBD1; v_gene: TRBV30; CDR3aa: CAWSVGQGVGYGYTF; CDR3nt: TGTGCCTGGAGTGTAGGACAGGGGGTCGGATATGGCTACACCTTC
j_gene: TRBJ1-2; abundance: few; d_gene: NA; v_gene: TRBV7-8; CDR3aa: CASSLLQGNYGYTF; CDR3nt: TGTGCCAGCAGCTTACTTCAGGGGAACTATGGCTACACCTTC
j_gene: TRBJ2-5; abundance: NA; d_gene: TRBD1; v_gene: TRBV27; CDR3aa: CASSPGTGSGETQYF; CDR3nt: TGTGCCAGCAGTCCCGGGACAGGATCGGGGGAGACCCAGTACTTC
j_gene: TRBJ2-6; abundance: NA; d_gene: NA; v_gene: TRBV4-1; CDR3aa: CASSQDRGLTRKRGANVLTF; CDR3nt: TGCGCCAGCAGCCAAGACCGCGGTTTGACTAGGAAGCGTGGGGCCAACGTCCTGACTTTC
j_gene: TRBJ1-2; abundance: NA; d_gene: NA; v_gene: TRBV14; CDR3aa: CASSQLRTARPYGYTF; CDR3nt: TGTGCCAGCAGCCAGCTGAGGACAGCCCGCCCCTACGGCTACACCTTC
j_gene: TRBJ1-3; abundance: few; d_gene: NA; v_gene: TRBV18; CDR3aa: CASSPGGLGGNTIYF; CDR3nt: TGTGCCAGCTCTCCGGGAGGTTTGGGAGGAAACACCATATATTTT
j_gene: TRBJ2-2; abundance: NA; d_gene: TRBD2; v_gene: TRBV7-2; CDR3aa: CASSLIAGDGGELFF; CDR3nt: TGTGCCAGCAGCTTAATAGCGGGAGACGGCGGGGAGCTGTTTTTT
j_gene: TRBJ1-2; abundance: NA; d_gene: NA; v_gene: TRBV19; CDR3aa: CASTDSSYGYTF; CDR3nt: TGTGCCAGTACGGACAGTTCCTATGGCTACACCTTC
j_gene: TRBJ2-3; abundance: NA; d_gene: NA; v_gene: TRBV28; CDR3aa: CASSLGGALITDTQYF; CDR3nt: TGTGCCAGCAGTTTGGGTGGGGCTTTGATCACAGATACGCAGTATTTT
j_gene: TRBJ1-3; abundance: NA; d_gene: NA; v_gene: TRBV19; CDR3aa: CASSMKHSSGNTIYF; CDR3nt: TGTGCCAGTAGTATGAAACACAGCTCTGGAAACACCATATATTTT
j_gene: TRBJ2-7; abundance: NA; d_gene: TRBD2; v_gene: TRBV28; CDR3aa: CASRSPAAGGYEQYF; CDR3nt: TGTGCCAGCAGATCCCCCGCAGCGGGGGGCTACGAGCAGTACTTC
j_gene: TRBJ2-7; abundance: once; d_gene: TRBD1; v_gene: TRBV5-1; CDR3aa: CASSSQGASYEQYF; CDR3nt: TGCGCCAGCAGCTCTCAGGGGGCCAGCTACGAGCAGTACTTC
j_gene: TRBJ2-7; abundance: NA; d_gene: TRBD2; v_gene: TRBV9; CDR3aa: CASSVGGTISYEQYF; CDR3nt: TGTGCCAGCAGCGTAGGGGGGACTATATCCTACGAGCAGTACTTC
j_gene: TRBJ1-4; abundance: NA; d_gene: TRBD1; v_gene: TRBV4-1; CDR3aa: CASSQGPGQGYVELFF; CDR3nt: TGCGCCAGCAGCCAAGGCCCGGGACAGGGTTATGTGGAACTGTTTTTT
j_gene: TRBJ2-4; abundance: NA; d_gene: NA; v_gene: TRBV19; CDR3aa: CASSSQGQRAKNIQYF; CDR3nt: TGTGCCAGTAGTTCCCAGGGCCAGAGGGCCAAAAACATTCAGTACTTC
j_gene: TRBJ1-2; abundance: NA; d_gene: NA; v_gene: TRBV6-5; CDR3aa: CASSRDGSNYGYTF; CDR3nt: TGTGCCAGCAGCAGAGACGGGTCTAACTATGGCTACACCTTC
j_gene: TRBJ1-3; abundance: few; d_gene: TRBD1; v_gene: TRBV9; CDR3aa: CASSPQGAPGNTIYF; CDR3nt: TGTGCCAGCAGCCCGCAGGGGGCCCCTGGAAACACCATATATTTT
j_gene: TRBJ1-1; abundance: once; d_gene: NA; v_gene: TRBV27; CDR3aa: CASSFHSSTPLNTEAFF; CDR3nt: TGTGCCAGCAGTTTCCACAGTTCAACACCTTTGAACACTGAAGCTTTCTTT
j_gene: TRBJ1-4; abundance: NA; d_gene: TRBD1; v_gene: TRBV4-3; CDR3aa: CASSQDLQGAVATNEKLFF; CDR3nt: TGCGCCAGCAGCCAAGATTTACAGGGGGCGGTCGCAACTAATGAAAAACTGTTTTTT
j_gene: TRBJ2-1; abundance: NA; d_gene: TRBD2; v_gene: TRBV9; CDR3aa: CASSVALAGRNEQFF; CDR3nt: TGTGCCAGCAGCGTAGCGCTAGCGGGGCGGAATGAGCAGTTCTTC